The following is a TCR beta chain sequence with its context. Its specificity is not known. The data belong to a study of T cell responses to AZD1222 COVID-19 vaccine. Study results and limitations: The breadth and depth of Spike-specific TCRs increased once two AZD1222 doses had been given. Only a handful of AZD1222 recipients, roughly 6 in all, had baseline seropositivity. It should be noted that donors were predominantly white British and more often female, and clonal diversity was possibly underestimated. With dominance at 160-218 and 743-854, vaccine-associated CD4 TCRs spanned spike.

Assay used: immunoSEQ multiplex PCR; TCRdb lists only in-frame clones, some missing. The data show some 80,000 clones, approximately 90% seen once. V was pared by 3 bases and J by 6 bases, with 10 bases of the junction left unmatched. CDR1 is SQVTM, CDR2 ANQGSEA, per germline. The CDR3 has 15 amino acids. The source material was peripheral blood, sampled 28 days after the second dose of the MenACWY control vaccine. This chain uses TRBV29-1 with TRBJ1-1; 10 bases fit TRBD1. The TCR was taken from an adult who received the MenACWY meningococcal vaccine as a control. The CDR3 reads CSVEGGQGPYPEAFF. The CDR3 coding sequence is TGCAGCGTTGAGGGGGGACAGGGGCCCTACCCTGAAGCTTTCTTT.